One and the same sample provided the 18 T cell receptor beta chains below, sequenced in a study of T cells after yellow fever vaccination. Via MiXCR, TCRdb re-called the 5' RACE reads, giving one row per CDR3 protein. The sample carries hundreds of thousands of distinct CDR3 sequences, 8.7% recorded once. Sequences were derived from PBMCs, sampled on the day of the first yellow fever vaccination. All receptors come from a man aged 18 to 35 who received the YFV17D yellow fever vaccine.

CDR3 protein: CASSQAWTGGGQPQHF. In nucleotides, the CDR3 is TGCGCCAGCAGCCAAGCTTGGACAGGGGGGGGTCAGCCCCAGCATTTT. The chain employs TRBV4-1 and TRBJ1-5; 10 bases match TRBD1. The length of the CDR3 is 16 residues. Unmatched junction bases numbered 6, after V lost 1 base and J lost 6 bases. Per the germline V gene, CDR1 is MGHRA and CDR2 is YSYEKL.

The chain combines TRBV7-3 with TRBJ2-3, with 9 bases matching TRBD1. The CDR3 has 14 amino acids. Germline-derived CDR1 and CDR2 are SGHTA and FQGTGA. Trimming took 0 bases from V and 14 from J; bases not matched to a gene: 9. The CDR3 nucleotides read TGTGCCAGCAGCTTAACCCAGGGGACAGGGCGTCGGTATTTT. This codes for CASSLTQGTGRRYF.

This chain joins TRBV5-1 and TRBJ1-1, with D unclear. CDR1 is SGHRS and CDR2 is YFSETQ in the germline V gene. This CDR3 region has 15 residues. V dropped 0 bases and J dropped 2 bases, with 11 bases sitting between them. The CDR3 region has the DNA TGCGCCAGCAGCTTGGATATCGCAAGTAACACTGAAGCTTTCTTT. Its translation: CASSLDIASNTEAFF.

This clonotype appeared once. The chain uses TRBV7-2 and TRBJ1-3; tentative D call: TRBD1 (6 bases). Germline V CDR1 and CDR2: SGHTA, FQGNSA. The CDR3 length is 15 residues. Trimming cost V 2 bases and J 1 base, with 9 bases left between them. The CDR3: CASSLRRGSGNTIYF. CDR3 in DNA: TGTGCCAGCAGCTTAAGGAGGGGGTCTGGAAACACCATATATTTT.

A few counts support this clonotype. The CDR3 reads CASSPDGQGVDEKLFF. The CDR3 DNA reads TGTGCCAGCAGCCCCGACGGACAGGGCGTTGATGAAAAACTGTTTTTT. The chain links TRBV3-1 to TRBJ1-4; 8 bases line up with TRBD1. From germline, CDR1 is LGHDT and CDR2 YNNKEL (reference sequence). V trimming: 4 bases; J trimming: 6 bases; junction bases outside the gene matches: 10. CDR3 length equals 16 residues.

Ten or more counts support this clonotype. The V gene is TRBV25-1, the J gene TRBJ2-2, with 8 bases that match TRBD1. Germline CDR1 reads MGHDK; CDR2 reads SYGVNS. The J segment lost 3 bases and the V segment lost 3 bases, leaving 0 bases of the junction unmatched. The CDR3 extends over 14 amino acids. CDR3 nucleotide sequence: TGTGCCAGCAGTGACAGGGGGCACACCGGGGAGCTGTTTTTT. This translates into CASSDRGHTGELFF.

This clonotype was seen a handful of times. The chain uses TRBV12-3 or TRBV12-4 and TRBJ1-1, with a weak D call TRBD1 (5 bases). This CDR3 is 14 amino acids long. V was pared by 6 bases and J by 1 base, with 12 bases between. This chain's CDR3 is CASSWGRPNTEAFF. In DNA form, the CDR3 reads TGTGCCAGCAGCTGGGGACGACCGAACACTGAAGCTTTCTTT.

The chain couples TRBV7-8 to TRBJ1-4, with a tentative D call TRBD1 (5 bases). The CDR3 has 15 residues. V gave up 2 bases and J gave up 6 bases, with 13 bases separating them. The germline CDR1 and CDR2 sequences are SGHVS and FQNEAQ. The CDR3, as DNA: TGTGCCAGCAGCTTAACTCAGGGAAGGGATGAAAAACTGTTTTTT. It translates to CASSLTQGRDEKLFF.

The gene calls are TRBV5-1 and TRBJ2-1; 8 positions match TRBD1. This CDR3 has 17 amino acids. The germline gives CDR1 SGHRS, CDR2 YFSETQ. V dropped 1 base and J dropped 5; count of bases not matched to a gene: 11. The CDR3 sequence: CASSLTPDDRGNNEQFF. The DNA for the CDR3 is TGCGCCAGCAGCTTGACGCCGGATGACAGGGGAAACAATGAGCAGTTCTTC.

This rearrangement joins TRBV4-3 to TRBJ1-4, with 8 bases fitting TRBD1. Germline V gene lookup returns CDR1 LGHNA and CDR2 YSLEER. Trimming at V came to 4 bases and at J to 3 bases, leaving 4 bases not matched to a gene. The CDR3 runs to 15 residues. The CDR3 sequence: CASSPGTGANEKLFF. DNA for the CDR3: TGCGCCAGCAGCCCCGGGACAGGAGCTAATGAAAAACTGTTTTTT.

DNA of the CDR3: TGTGCCAGCACCGGACTAGCGGGACCTTACAATGAGCAGTTCTTC. This translates into CASTGLAGPYNEQFF. This rearrangement joins TRBV7-2 to TRBJ2-1, with 12 bases fitting TRBD2. The CDR3 is 15 residues long. Germline CDR1 reads SGHTA; CDR2 reads FQGNSA. J lost 4 bases, V lost 7 bases, and 5 bases had no gene match.

This clonotype was observed a few times. The CDR3 DNA is TGTGCCAGCAGTTTTCAACCCTATAATTCACCCCTCCACTTT. Translated, it gives CASSFQPYNSPLHF. This chain uses TRBV27 with TRBJ1-6; D unresolved. The germline V gene has CDR1 MNHEY and CDR2 SMNVEV (reference sequence). Trimming shortened V by 3 bases and J by 2 bases, and 5 bases separated the two germline ends. The CDR3 totals 14 residues.

This clonotype was seen a handful of times. This chain links TRBV2 with TRBJ1-5; 7 bases agree with TRBD1. The CDR3 consists of 15 residues. V lost 5 bases and J lost 2; bases outside the gene matches: 6. Germline CDR1 reads SNHLY; CDR2 reads FYNNEI. CDR3: CASSKEGAGNQPQHF. CDR3 in DNA: TGTGCCAGCAGTAAGGAGGGGGCTGGCAATCAGCCCCAGCATTTT.

In this sample, this clonotype turned up a few times. This sequence joins TRBV28 and TRBJ1-2; D is ambiguous. Germline values: CDR1 MDHEN, CDR2 SYDVKM. This CDR3 has 14 residues. Trimming stripped 6 bases from V and 1 base from J, with 12 bases between. Here the CDR3 DNA reads TGTGCCAGCAGCCTTCCGTCGGTTAACTATGGCTACACCTTC. Protein: CASSLPSVNYGYTF.

This clonotype was found a few times. This chain links TRBV7-9 with TRBJ2-1; D tentatively reads TRBD1 or TRBD2 (5 bases each). Per the germline V gene, CDR1 is SEHNR and CDR2 is FQNEAQ (reference sequence). The CDR3 is 17 amino acids. Trimming pared 4 bases from V and 8 bases from J, leaving 24 bases between. The CDR3 protein is CASSSLRGGLRSDEQFF. CDR3 DNA sequence: TGTGCCAGCAGCTCCCTAAGGGGCGGGCTTCGGAGCGATGAGCAGTTCTTC.

The chain is built from TRBV3-1 and TRBJ1-2; D gene ambiguous. Germline V gives CDR1 LGHDT, CDR2 YNNKEL (reference sequence). Trimming left V 1 base short and J 5 bases short, with 14 bases between. The CDR3 covers 15 residues. The chain's CDR3 is CASSQASWNLYGYTF. The CDR3 DNA reads as TGTGCCAGCAGCCAAGCTTCCTGGAACCTATATGGCTACACCTTC.

The table lists this clonotype with a few counts. J is TRBJ1-2 and V is TRBV29-1; TRBD1 is a possible D gene (5 bases). CDR3 length equals 9 residues. The germline V and J ends were trimmed by 5 bases and 8 bases, with 6 bases remaining between them. Germline V gene lookup returns CDR1 SQVTM and CDR2 ANQGSEA. DNA for the CDR3: TGCAGCGTTTCAGGGGGCTACACCTTC. It yields the protein CSVSGGYTF.

Remarks on this clonotype: Without the conserved terminal phenylalanine or tryptophan, this CDR3 likely stems from a read error. The limits of the CDR3 on the DNA are not certain, so only TCRdb's listed CDR3 is given. The chain couples TRBV5-1 to TRBJ1-1; the table gives TRBD1 as D, unverified against the DNA. Germline-derived CDR1 and CDR2 are SGHRS and YFSETQ. The CDR3 totals 9 residues, both ends included. This CDR3 is CASSQPGIG.